The subject of this entry is one T cell receptor beta chain. This sample also contains other DNA sequences that code for the same CDR3. This table comes from immunoSEQ multiplex PCR, and its TCRdb copy is limited to in-frame clones, with some not included. Found here are a few hundred thousand clones, around 89% of them singletons; the top ten hold less than 2.5%. Cohort allocation depended upon clinical history that participants reported. The sample is drawn from a study of blood T cell repertoires in COVID-19. CDR3 length: 14 residues. Unmatched junction bases numbered 14, after V lost 5 bases and J lost 15 bases. CDR1 SGHTA and CDR2 FQGNSA come from the germline V gene.

V and J are TRBV7-2 and TRBJ2-4; 9 nucleotides match TRBD2. The origin of this receptor is a young woman who had recovered from COVID-19. Sequencing was performed on PBMCs or T cells enriched from blood (not recorded which). In DNA form, the CDR3 reads TGTGCCAGCAGCCACATCCTCGAGCGGGGGGCAGGGTACTTC. Translating it yields CASSHILERGAGYF.